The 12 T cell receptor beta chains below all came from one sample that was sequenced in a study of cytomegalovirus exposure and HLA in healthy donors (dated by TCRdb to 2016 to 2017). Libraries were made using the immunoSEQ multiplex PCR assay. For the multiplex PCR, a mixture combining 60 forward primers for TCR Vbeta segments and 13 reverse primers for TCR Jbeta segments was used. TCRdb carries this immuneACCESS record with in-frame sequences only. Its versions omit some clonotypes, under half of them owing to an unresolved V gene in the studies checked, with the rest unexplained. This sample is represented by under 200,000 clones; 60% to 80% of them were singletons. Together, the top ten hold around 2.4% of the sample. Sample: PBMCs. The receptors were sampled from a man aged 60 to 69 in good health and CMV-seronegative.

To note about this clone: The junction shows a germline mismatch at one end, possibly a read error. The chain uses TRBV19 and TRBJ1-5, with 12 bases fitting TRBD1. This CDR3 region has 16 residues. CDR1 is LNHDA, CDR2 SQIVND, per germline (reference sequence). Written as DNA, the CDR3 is TGTGCCAGTAGTATAGTTGGGACAGGGGGCAACCAGCCCCAGCATTTT. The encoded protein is CASSIVGTGGNQPQHF.

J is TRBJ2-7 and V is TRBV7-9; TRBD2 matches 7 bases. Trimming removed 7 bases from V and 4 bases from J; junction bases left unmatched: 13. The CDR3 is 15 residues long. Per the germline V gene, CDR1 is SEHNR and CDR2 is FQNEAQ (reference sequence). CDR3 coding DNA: TGTGCCAGCAACCCTCTCCGGGACTATCCTTACGAGCAGTACTTC. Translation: CASNPLRDYPYEQYF.

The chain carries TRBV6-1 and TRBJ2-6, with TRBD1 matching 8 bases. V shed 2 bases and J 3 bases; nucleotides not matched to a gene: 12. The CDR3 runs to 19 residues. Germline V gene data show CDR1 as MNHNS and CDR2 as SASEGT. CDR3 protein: CASSEFVGQGAGGANVLTF. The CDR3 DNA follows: TGTGCCAGCAGTGAATTCGTCGGACAGGGTGCCGGTGGGGCCAACGTCCTGACTTTC.

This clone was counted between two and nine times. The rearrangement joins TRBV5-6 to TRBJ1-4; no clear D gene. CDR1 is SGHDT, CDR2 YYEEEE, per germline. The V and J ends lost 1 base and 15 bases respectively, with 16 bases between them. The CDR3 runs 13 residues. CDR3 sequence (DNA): TGTGCCAGCAGCTTGTGGTGGGAGGGTACAGTGTTTTTT. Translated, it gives CASSLWWEGTVFF.

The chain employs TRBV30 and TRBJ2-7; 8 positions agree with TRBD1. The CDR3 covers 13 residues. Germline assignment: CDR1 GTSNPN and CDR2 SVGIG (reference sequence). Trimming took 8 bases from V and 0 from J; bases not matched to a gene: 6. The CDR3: CAHGQGPSYEQYF. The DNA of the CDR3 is TGTGCCCACGGACAGGGACCCTCCTACGAGCAGTACTTC. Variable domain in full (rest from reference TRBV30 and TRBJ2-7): SQTIHQWPATLVQPVGSPLSLECTVEGTSNPNLYWYRQAAGRGLQLLFYSVGIGQISSEVPQNLSASRPQDRQFILSSKKLLLSDSGFYLCAHGQGPSYEQYFGPGTRLTVT.

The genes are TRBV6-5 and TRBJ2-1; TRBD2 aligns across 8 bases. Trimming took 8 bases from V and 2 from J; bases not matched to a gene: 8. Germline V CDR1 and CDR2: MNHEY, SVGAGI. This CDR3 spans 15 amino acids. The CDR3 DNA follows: TGTGCCAGCCAAAAGAGCGGGAGCCCCTACAATGAGCAGTTCTTC. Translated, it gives CASQKSGSPYNEQFF.

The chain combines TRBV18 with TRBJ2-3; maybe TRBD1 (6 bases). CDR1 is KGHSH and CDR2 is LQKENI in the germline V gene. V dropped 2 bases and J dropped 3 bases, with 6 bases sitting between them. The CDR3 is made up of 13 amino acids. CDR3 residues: CASSPDRTDTQYF. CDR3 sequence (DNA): TGTGCCAGCTCACCAGACAGGACAGATACGCAGTATTTT.

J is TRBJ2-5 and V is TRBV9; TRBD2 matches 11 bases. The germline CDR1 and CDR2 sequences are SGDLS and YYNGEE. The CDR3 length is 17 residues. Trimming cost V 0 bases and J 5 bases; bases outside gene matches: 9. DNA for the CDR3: TGTGCCAGCAGCGTAGAACTAGCGGGAGTAGGTGGTGAGACCCAGTACTTC. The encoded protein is CASSVELAGVGGETQYF.

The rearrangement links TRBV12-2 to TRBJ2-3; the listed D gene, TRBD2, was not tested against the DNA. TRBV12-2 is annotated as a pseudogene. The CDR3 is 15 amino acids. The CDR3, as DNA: TGTGCAAGTCGCTTAGCGCGGCGCAGAACAGATACGCAGTATTTT. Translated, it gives CASRLARRRTDTQYF.

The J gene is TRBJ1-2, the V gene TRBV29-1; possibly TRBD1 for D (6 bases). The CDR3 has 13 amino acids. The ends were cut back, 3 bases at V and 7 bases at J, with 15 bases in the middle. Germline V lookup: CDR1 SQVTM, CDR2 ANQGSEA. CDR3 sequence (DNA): TGCAGCGTTGAGGCGCAGGGGAGTATTGGCTACACCTTC. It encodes CSVEAQGSIGYTF.

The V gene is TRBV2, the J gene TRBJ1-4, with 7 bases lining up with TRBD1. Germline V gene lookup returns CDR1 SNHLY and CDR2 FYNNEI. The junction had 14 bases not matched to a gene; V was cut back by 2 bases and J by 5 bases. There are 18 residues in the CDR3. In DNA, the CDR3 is TGTGCCAGCAGTGAAACAGGGGAAGGAGGTGTCGACAATGAAAAACTGTTTTTT. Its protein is CASSETGEGGVDNEKLFF.

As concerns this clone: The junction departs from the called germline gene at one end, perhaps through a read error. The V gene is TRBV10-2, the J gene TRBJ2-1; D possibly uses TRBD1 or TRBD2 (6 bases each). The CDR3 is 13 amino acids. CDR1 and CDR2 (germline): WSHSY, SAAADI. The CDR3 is CARSGGPNNEQFF. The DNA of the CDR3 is TGCGCCAGGAGTGGGGGGCCTAACAATGAGCAGTTCTTC.